These T cell receptor beta chains were read from a single sample in a study of blood T cell repertoires in COVID-19. Clones were sequenced by immunoSEQ multiplex PCR, and TCRdb holds only the in-frame ones, with some missing. Here the sample spans fewer than 130,000 clones, roughly nine tenths being singletons. The sequenced sample consisted of peripheral blood. These receptors were collected from a human donor in a cohort sampled during active COVID-19. Each CDR3 is given with its conserved first and last residue. A D gene is named only where the DNA matches it firmly. Clone size is stated in some rows and not others, as once, few, many or a class when expanded.

clone_size,d_call,v_call,j_call,cdr3_aa,cdr3_nt
.,.,TRBV5-6,TRBJ1-1,CASTELGGGDTEAFF,TGTGCCAGCACCGAATTGGGGGGAGGGGACACTGAAGCTTTCTTT
.,TRBD2,TRBV19,TRBJ2-6,CASSIRGAGANVLTF,TGTGCCAGTAGTATTCGGGGGGCTGGGGCCAACGTCCTGACTTTC
.,.,TRBV19,TRBJ2-5,CASSIEPTQRETQYF,TGTGCCAGTAGTATAGAACCGACCCAGAGGGAGACCCAGTACTTC
once,TRBD2,TRBV29-1,TRBJ2-1,CSVQAGGYDEQFF,TGCAGCGTGCAAGCGGGAGGGTACGATGAGCAGTTCTTC
.,TRBD1,TRBV28,TRBJ2-1,CASSSRDSSIQFF,TGTGCCAGCAGTTCCCGGGACAGCAGTATCCAGTTCTTC
few,TRBD2,TRBV18,TRBJ2-1,CASSPTSGGANEQFF,TGTGCCAGCTCACCGACTAGCGGGGGGGCTAATGAGCAGTTCTTC
few,TRBD1,TRBV6-1,TRBJ1-5,CASSGPPGTGANGNQPQHF,TGTGCCAGCAGTGGACCTCCCGGGACAGGGGCCAACGGCAATCAGCCCCAGCATTTT
.,TRBD2,TRBV7-2,TRBJ2-1,CASSHSGTSGDEQFF,TGTGCCAGCAGTCACTCCGGGACTAGCGGGGATGAGCAGTTCTTC
.,TRBD2,TRBV6-1,TRBJ2-5,CASSARTSGRGETQYF,TGTGCCAGCAGTGCTAGGACTAGCGGGAGGGGGGAGACCCAGTACTTC
.,.,TRBV6-1,TRBJ1-1,CASSDGQGRKAFF,TGTGCCAGCAGTGATGGGCAGGGGAGAAAAGCTTTCTTT
.,TRBD1,TRBV2,TRBJ1-6,CASSDGRGGGSPLHF,TGTGCCAGCAGTGATGGTAGAGGGGGCGGTTCACCCCTCCACTTT
.,.,TRBV21-1,TRBJ1-1,CASTSRAEAFF,TGTGCCAGTACCTCTCGGGCTGAAGCTTTCTTT
.,.,TRBV9,TRBJ1-5,CASSANVGEGQPQHF,TGTGCCAGCAGCGCCAACGTTGGAGAAGGTCAGCCCCAGCATTTT
.,.,TRBV10-3,TRBJ1-1,CAIRVGSTEAFF,TGTGCCATCAGGGTAGGGAGCACTGAAGCTTTCTTT
.,TRBD2,TRBV5-5,TRBJ2-7,CASSWTSGDYEQYF,TGTGCCAGCAGCTGGACTAGCGGGGACTACGAGCAGTACTTC
.,.,TRBV5-1,TRBJ1-1,CASNKGMNTEAFF,TGCGCCAGCAACAAGGGGATGAACACTGAAGCTTTCTTT
once,TRBD1,TRBV2,TRBJ2-7,CASSEVVDRGAWEQYF,TGTGCCAGCAGTGAAGTGGTGGACAGGGGGGCGTGGGAGCAGTACTTC
.,TRBD1,TRBV6-6,TRBJ2-7,CASSGLDRDRDEQYF,TGTGCCAGCAGTGGCCTGGACAGGGACAGGGACGAGCAGTACTTC
.,TRBD1,TRBV3-1/TRBV3-2,TRBJ1-5,CASSQEATGANNQPQHF,TGTGCCAGCAGCCAAGAGGCGACAGGGGCTAACAATCAGCCCCAGCATTTT
.,.,TRBV10-3,TRBJ2-2,CAITREGTGELFF,TGTGCCATCACCAGGGAAGGAACCGGGGAGCTGTTTTTT
once,TRBD2,TRBV10-1,TRBJ2-7,CASSESGSLAGYDVSSYEQYF,TGCGCCAGCAGTGAGTCAGGATCACTAGCGGGATACGACGTGAGCTCCTACGAGCAGTACTTC
.,TRBD2,TRBV18,TRBJ2-3,CASSPFPSGSTDTQYF,TGTGCCAGCTCACCATTCCCTAGCGGGTCAACAGATACGCAGTATTTT
.,.,TRBV24-1,TRBJ2-2,CATSDPKGANTGELFF,TGTGCCACCAGTGACCCAAAGGGAGCGAACACCGGGGAGCTGTTTTTT
once,.,TRBV5-5,TRBJ2-5,CASSPQTGAWETQYF,TGTGCCAGCAGCCCCCAGACGGGAGCCTGGGAGACCCAGTACTTC
.,.,TRBV19,TRBJ1-6,CASSIRRSWGDNSPLHF,TGTGCCAGTAGTATTCGACGTTCTTGGGGGGATAATTCACCCCTCCACTTT
once,TRBD1,TRBV7-2,TRBJ2-3,CASSFWDRDTQYF,TGTGCCAGCAGCTTTTGGGACAGGGATACGCAGTATTTT
.,.,TRBV7-2,TRBJ2-5,CASSVGVVETQYF,TGTGCCAGCAGCGTCGGGGTGGTGGAGACCCAGTACTTC
.,.,TRBV6-2/TRBV6-3,TRBJ1-2,CASSWSADYGYTF,TGTGCCAGCAGTTGGTCCGCGGACTATGGCTACACCTTC
few,.,TRBV5-6,TRBJ1-5,CASSPRDPNQPQHF,TGTGCCAGCAGCCCCCGGGATCCTAATCAGCCCCAGCATTTT
.,.,TRBV3-1/TRBV3-2,TRBJ2-2,CASSHRQANTGELFF,TGTGCCAGCAGCCATCGCCAGGCTAACACCGGGGAGCTGTTTTTT
.,.,TRBV6-5,TRBJ2-1,CASSSLEAGSYNEQFF,TGTGCCAGCAGTTCGCTAGAGGCGGGGAGTTACAATGAGCAGTTCTTC
.,.,TRBV5-1,TRBJ1-1,CASSLEAELNTEAFF,TGCGCCAGCAGCTTGGAGGCGGAATTGAACACTGAAGCTTTCTTT
.,TRBD2,TRBV7-2,TRBJ2-7,CASSLGTTYEQYF,TGTGCCAGCAGCTTGGGGACTACCTACGAGCAGTACTTC
.,.,TRBV30,TRBJ2-6,CAWSGLSDSSSGANVLTF,TGTGCCTGGAGCGGGCTCTCGGACTCCAGCTCTGGGGCCAACGTCCTGACTTTC
once,.,TRBV14,TRBJ2-5,CASSQIGQEETQYF,TGTGCCAGCAGCCAAATTGGTCAGGAAGAGACCCAGTACTTC
.,.,TRBV5-4,TRBJ1-2,CASSLDLQFLYGYTF,TGTGCCAGCAGCTTGGATTTACAGTTCCTCTATGGCTACACCTTC
.,.,TRBV5-4,TRBJ2-5,CASSLKAGGYPETQYF,TGTGCCAGCAGCTTGAAGGCAGGGGGGTATCCAGAGACCCAGTACTTC
.,.,TRBV2,TRBJ2-3,CASRATGSTDTQYF,TGTGCCAGCAGGGCCACAGGGAGCACAGATACGCAGTATTTT
.,TRBD2,TRBV6-2/TRBV6-3,TRBJ2-2,CASSALLGGRPTGELFF,TGTGCCAGCAGTGCACTCCTAGGCGGGAGGCCCACCGGGGAGCTGTTTTTT
.,.,TRBV7-2,TRBJ2-7,CASSSLGYEQYF,TGTGCCAGCAGCTCCCTCGGGTACGAGCAGTACTTC
once,TRBD1,TRBV5-1,TRBJ2-2,CASSGRGQDTGELFF,TGCGCCAGCAGCGGAAGGGGGCAGGACACCGGGGAGCTGTTTTTT
.,TRBD1,TRBV6-5,TRBJ2-1,CASSSTGTGLFF,TGTGCCAGCAGCTCTACCGGGACAGGGTTGTTCTTC
.,.,TRBV4-3,TRBJ2-2,CASKQGPLSDTGELFF,TGCGCCAGTAAACAGGGACCCCTAAGTGACACCGGGGAGCTGTTTTTT
few,.,TRBV5-1,TRBJ1-1,CASSQQVAGTEAFF,TGCGCCAGCAGCCAGCAGGTGGCTGGCACTGAAGCTTTCTTT